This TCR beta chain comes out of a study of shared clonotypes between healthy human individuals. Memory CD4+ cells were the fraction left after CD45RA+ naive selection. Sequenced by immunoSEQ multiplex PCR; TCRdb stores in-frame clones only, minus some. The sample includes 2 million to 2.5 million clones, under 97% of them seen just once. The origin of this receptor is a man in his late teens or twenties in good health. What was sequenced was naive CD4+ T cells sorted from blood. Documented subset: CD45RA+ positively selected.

CDR3 region: CASSPPGTATPNEQFF. CDR3 in DNA: TGCGCCAGCAGCCCTCCCGGGACCGCCACCCCCAATGAGCAGTTCTTC. This chain links TRBV5-1 with TRBJ2-1; D possibly matches TRBD1 or TRBD2 (5 bases each). Germline V gene sequence: CDR1 SGHRS, CDR2 YFSETQ. The CDR3 contains 16 residues. Trimming cost V 4 bases and J 6 bases, with 20 bases left between them.